Here is one TCR beta chain with its context. The CDR3 runs 16 residues. From germline, CDR1 is SGHTA and CDR2 FQGNSA. Germline trimming cut 2 bases from V and 2 bases from J; bases unmatched to any gene: 4. The assay was immunoSEQ multiplex PCR, and TCRdb's table has in-frame clones only and misses some. This table has around 56,000 clones, 89% appearing once. These data come from a study of T cell changes during pregnancy in multiple sclerosis. Sequenced material: peripheral blood, taken after pregnancy. This sequence was found in a female donor with multiple sclerosis, enrolled in a pregnancy study. The rearrangement joins TRBV7-2 to TRBJ2-5, with 11 bases fitting TRBD1. The CDR3 region has the DNA TGTGCCAGCAGCTTATCCGGGACAGGGGGGCAAGAGACCCAGTACTTC. This translates into CASSLSGTGGQETQYF.